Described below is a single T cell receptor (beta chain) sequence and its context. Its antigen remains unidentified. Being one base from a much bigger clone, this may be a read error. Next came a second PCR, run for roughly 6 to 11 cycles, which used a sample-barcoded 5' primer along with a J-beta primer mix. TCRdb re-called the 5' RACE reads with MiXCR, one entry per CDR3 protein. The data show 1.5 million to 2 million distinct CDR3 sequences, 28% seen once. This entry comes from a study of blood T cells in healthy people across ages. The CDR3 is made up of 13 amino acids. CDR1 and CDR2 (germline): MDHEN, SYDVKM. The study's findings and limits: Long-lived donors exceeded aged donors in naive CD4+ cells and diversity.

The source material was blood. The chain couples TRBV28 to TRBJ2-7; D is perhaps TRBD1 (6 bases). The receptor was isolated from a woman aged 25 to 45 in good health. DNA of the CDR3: TGTGCCCGCAGTAGGACAGTATACTACGAGCAGTACTTC. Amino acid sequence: CARSRTVYYEQYF.